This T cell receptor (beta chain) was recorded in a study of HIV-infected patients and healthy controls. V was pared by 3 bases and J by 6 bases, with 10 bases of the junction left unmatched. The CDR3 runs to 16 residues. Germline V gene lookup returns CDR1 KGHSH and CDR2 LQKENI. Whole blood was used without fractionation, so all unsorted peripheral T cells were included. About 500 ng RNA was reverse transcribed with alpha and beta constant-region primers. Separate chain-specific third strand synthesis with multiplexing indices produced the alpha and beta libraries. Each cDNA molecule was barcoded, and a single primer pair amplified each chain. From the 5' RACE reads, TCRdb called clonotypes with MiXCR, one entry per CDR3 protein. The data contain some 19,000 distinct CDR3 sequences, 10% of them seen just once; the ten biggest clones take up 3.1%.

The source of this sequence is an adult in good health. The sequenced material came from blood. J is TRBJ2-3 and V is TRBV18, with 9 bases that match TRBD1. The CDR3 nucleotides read TGTGCCAGCTCACCTTTCTCGGGACAGGGAACCGATACGCAGTATTTT. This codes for CASSPFSGQGTDTQYF.